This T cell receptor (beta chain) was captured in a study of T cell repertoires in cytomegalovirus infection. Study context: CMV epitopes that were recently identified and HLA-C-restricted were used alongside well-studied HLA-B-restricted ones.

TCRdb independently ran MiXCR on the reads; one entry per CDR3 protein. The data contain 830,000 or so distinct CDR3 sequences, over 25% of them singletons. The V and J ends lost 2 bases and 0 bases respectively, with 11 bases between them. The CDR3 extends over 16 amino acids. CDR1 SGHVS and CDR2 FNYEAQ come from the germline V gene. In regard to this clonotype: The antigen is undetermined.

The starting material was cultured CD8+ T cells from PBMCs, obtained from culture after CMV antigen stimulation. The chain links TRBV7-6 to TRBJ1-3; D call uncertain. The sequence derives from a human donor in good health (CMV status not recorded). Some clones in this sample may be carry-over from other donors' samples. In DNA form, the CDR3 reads TGTGCCAGCAGCTTATCAAGGCCAGACTCTGGAAACACCATATATTTT. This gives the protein CASSLSRPDSGNTIYF.